Listed below are T cell receptor beta chains from one sample, sequenced in a study of T cells in localized non-small cell lung cancer. Only in-frame clones appear in the TCRdb table, and some are missing; sequencing was by immunoSEQ multiplex PCR. The profile shows about 36,000 clones, 70% to 90% of them singletons. Sample: peripheral blood, taken before any cancer treatment. These receptors were collected from a woman aged 35 to 70 with stage I lung adenocarcinoma. The CDR3 runs from the conserved cysteine through the conserved F or W. D genes are given only for firm matches. Some rows mark clone size as missing; the rest say once, few, many or name a class of expanded clone.

clone size	CDR3 length	V gene	D gene	J gene	CDR3 protein	CDR3 DNA
-	11	TRBV2	-	TRBJ1-2	CASSDPGGCTF	TGTGCCAGCAGTGACCCGGGCGGGTGCACCTTC
-	17	TRBV4-3	TRBD1	TRBJ2-2	CASSQGPTGAPAGELFF	TGCGCCAGCAGCCAAGGCCCTACAGGGGCCCCGGCCGGGGAGCTGTTTTTT
-	14	TRBV6-1	-	TRBJ1-6	CASRSGTYNSPLHF	TGTGCCAGCAGATCCGGGACCTATAATTCACCCCTCCACTTT
-	14	TRBV5-1	-	TRBJ1-4	CASSLRGESGKLFF	TGCGCCAGCAGCTTGCGAGGGGAATCGGGAAAACTGTTTTTT
-	14	TRBV28	-	TRBJ1-2	CASSLKGRQYGYTF	TGTGCCAGCAGTTTAAAGGGCAGGCAATATGGCTACACCTTC
-	13	TRBV10-3	-	TRBJ2-5	CAISVRSQETQYF	TGTGCCATCAGTGTGCGGTCCCAAGAGACCCAGTACTTC
-	13	TRBV11-2	-	TRBJ2-7	CASSLTQGYEQYF	TGTGCCAGCAGCTTAACACAGGGATACGAGCAGTACTTC
-	14	TRBV7-7	-	TRBJ2-2	CASSQDRGTGELFF	TGTGCCAGCAGCCAAGACAGAGGCACCGGGGAGCTGTTTTTT
-	16	TRBV28	-	TRBJ2-7	CASSLTLGRAGDEQYF	TGTGCCAGCAGTTTGACCCTGGGCAGGGCTGGGGACGAGCAGTACTTC
-	16	TRBV9	-	TRBJ2-1	CASSVDPRGRGDEQFF	TGTGCCAGCAGCGTAGACCCCCGGGGGCGAGGGGATGAGCAGTTCTTC
once	15	TRBV6-1	-	TRBJ1-6	CASSESGGVDSPLHF	TGTGCCAGCAGTGAATCGGGGGGCGTAGATTCACCCCTCCACTTT
-	15	TRBV6-5	-	TRBJ2-1	CASSYMGEFLDEQFF	TGTGCCAGCAGTTATATGGGAGAATTTCTTGATGAGCAGTTCTTC
-	11	TRBV25-1	-	TRBJ1-4	CASSTNEKLFF	TGTGCCAGCTCAACTAATGAAAAACTGTTTTTT
-	11	TRBV7-2	-	TRBJ1-2	CASSPGAGYTF	TGTGCCAGCAGCCCAGGGGCCGGCTACACCTTC
-	17	TRBV9	-	TRBJ2-3	CASSPHSRDTDTDTQYF	TGTGCCAGCAGCCCCCATAGCCGGGACACCGATACAGATACGCAGTATTTT
-	13	TRBV9	-	TRBJ2-2	CASKGSNTGELFF	TGTGCCAGCAAGGGGTCGAACACCGGGGAGCTGTTTTTT
-	16	TRBV6-6	-	TRBJ1-3	CASSYSRGFNGNTIYF	TGTGCCAGCAGTTACTCGAGGGGGTTTAATGGAAACACCATATATTTT
few	15	TRBV2	-	TRBJ2-3	CASSQWGDLGDTQYF	TGTGCCAGCAGCCAGTGGGGCGACCTCGGAGATACGCAGTATTTT
-	11	TRBV6-1	-	TRBJ1-2	CASRQGYGYTF	TGTGCCAGCAGGCAGGGTTATGGCTACACCTTC
once	12	TRBV28	-	TRBJ1-2	CASSSLGGGYTF	TGTGCCAGCAGTTCTTTGGGAGGGGGCTACACCTTC
-	15	TRBV7-9	-	TRBJ2-5	CASSLLLGAQETQYF	TGTGCCAGCAGCTTATTGCTGGGGGCCCAGGAGACCCAGTACTTC
-	13	TRBV6-1	-	TRBJ2-5	CAIRERSQETQYF	TGTGCCATCAGGGAAAGGTCTCAAGAGACCCAGTACTTC
-	15	TRBV5-8	-	TRBJ2-3	CASIEMGSYTDTQYF	TGTGCCAGCATCGAGATGGGGTCATACACAGATACGCAGTATTTT
-	16	TRBV5-6	-	TRBJ2-3	CASSPASSRSTDTQYF	TGTGCCAGCAGCCCCGCGAGCTCCCGCAGTACAGATACGCAGTATTTT
-	14	TRBV7-9	TRBD1	TRBJ1-4	CASSHDRGSEKLFF	TGTGCCAGCAGCCACGACAGGGGGTCTGAAAAACTGTTTTTT
-	15	TRBV7-9	TRBD1	TRBJ2-7	CASSGTGQAYVEQYF	TGTGCCAGCAGCGGAACTGGACAGGCGTACGTCGAGCAGTACTTC
-	17	TRBV4-1	TRBD1	TRBJ2-1	CASRVGWTSGGENEQFF	TGCGCCAGCAGAGTAGGATGGACGTCAGGGGGCGAAAATGAGCAGTTCTTC
once	15	TRBV7-3	TRBD2	TRBJ2-1	CASSSGGGRYNEQFF	TGTGCCAGCAGCTCCGGCGGGGGGCGCTACAATGAGCAGTTCTTC
-	13	TRBV7-2	-	TRBJ2-1	CASSLRVVGEQFF	TGTGCCAGCAGCTTACGGGTTGTGGGTGAGCAGTTCTTC